This T cell receptor beta chain comes out of a study of regulatory T cells in long-lasting Graves disease. This sample's time point: newly diagnosed GD, antithyroid drugs for less than 3 months. From RNA extracted from PBMCs, the TCR library was made. This clonotype has ten or more counts. Its antigen is currently unknown. Building the TCR beta libraries relied on iRepertoire HTBI primers, and CDR3 regions underwent Arm-PCR. TCRdb called the multiplex PCR reads again in MiXCR, with one record for every CDR3 protein. Among under 300,000 distinct CDR3 sequences, about a sixth were seen once, and the ten largest hold approximately 20%. Germline V gene lookup returns CDR1 SNHLY and CDR2 FYNNEI. V lost 6 bases and J lost 7; bases outside the gene matches: 12. CDR3 size: 15 residues. Overall study findings and caveats: Study of thyroid tissue was not done, with only peripheral blood studied.

The chain uses TRBV2 and TRBJ1-2; TRBD1 agrees at 9 bases. The specimen was peripheral blood mononuclear cells (PBMCs), collected at new diagnosis, from a patient treated with antithyroid drugs. The receptor was isolated from a female donor with Graves disease. The CDR3 loop is CASSAQGTGLSGYTF. The DNA of the CDR3 is TGTGCCAGCAGCGCCCAAGGGACAGGGCTTTCTGGCTACACCTTC. Using reference TRBV2 and TRBJ1-2 for the parts outside the CDR3, the full variable domain is EPEVTQTPSHQVTQMGQEVILRCVPISNHLYFYWYRQILGQKVEFLVSFYNNEISEKSEIFDDQFSVERPDGSNFTLKIRSTKLEDSAMYFCASSAQGTGLSGYTFGSGTRLTVV.